Sequencing of this TCR beta chain was carried out in a study of graft-versus-host responses after intestinal transplantation (dated by TCRdb to about 2021). Study-wide context: The transplants that recipients got were multivisceral, liver-intestinal, or isolated intestinal. Anti-thymocyte globulin induction was given to all recipients, followed by maintenance tacrolimus and steroids for approximately 3 years. Bulk TCR-beta CDR3 sequencing was used to track graft-versus-host and host-versus-graft alloreactive T cell clones in the graft, circulation and bone marrow after intestinal transplantation. To identify alloreactive clones, pre-transplant mixed lymphocyte reaction products were sequenced and then compared with unstimulated pre-transplant donor and recipient T cells. The cohort enrolled 20 to 30 intestinal transplant recipients, one of whom was a retransplant, and 3 patients without pretransplant specimens were excluded. Donor T cell macrochimerism was defined as a peak of at least 4% donor T cells among recipient peripheral blood mononuclear cells. Rather than going through the commercial service, samples from three later patients were sequenced in-house on an Illumina MiSeq and processed with MiXCR.

The library was made by the immunoSEQ multiplex PCR assay. For most patients, genomic DNA was isolated with the Qiagen DNeasy Blood and Tissue Kit and sent frozen to Adaptive Biotechnologies for TCR sequencing. For most patients, genomic DNA was subjected to high-throughput TCR-beta CDR3 sequencing by Adaptive Biotechnologies. On the authors' methods: TCR sequencing data for 15 to 20 patients were retrieved from Adaptive's ImmunoSEQ software; a few other patients were processed with MiXCR and VDJtools. CD4 versus CD8 sorting errors were corrected by removing sequences found in both subsets at a frequency ratio below 5:1. CDR3 nucleotide sequences shared by donor and recipient were removed because the origin of these sequences could not be assigned. To be classed as alloreactive, a clone needed at least 2-fold expansion over unstimulated cells and a minimum CFSE-low frequency of 0.002% (template counts) or 0.001% (read counts). Clones were considered mappable if detected in sequenced pre-transplant spleen, lymph node, or MLR CFSE-low populations of the donor or recipient. Cumulative frequency of alloreactive clones was calculated as a percentage of all sequences weighted by copy number. The source is immuneACCESS, and TCRdb retained only in-frame sequences with V and J called. Part of the clones is not carried over; for the studies checked, unresolved V genes explain less than half of this, and the remainder is unexplained. V and J calls and clone size are as listed in that table; D and trimming were resolved from the DNA. The sample includes under 85,000 clones, with roughly 87% observed a single time. Approximately 1.4% of the sample is held by the ten biggest clonotypes.

The germline V gene specifies SGDLS as CDR1 and YYNGEE as CDR2. V loses 5 bases of germline sequence and J loses 5 bases, and the interval between the two ends is 5 bases. The CDR3 runs 12 amino acids, cysteine and phenylalanine included. The entry retains the CDR3 DNA only, 36 bases that are in frame from base 1. According to the study, the label for this sample's time point signals: cells obtained before transplantation from donor or recipient. CD3+CD4+ and CD3+CD8+ populations were FACS-sorted from unstimulated pre-transplant donor and recipient cells taken from spleen or lymph nodes. Concerning this clone: There is no known antigen for this receptor. No much larger clone exists at a distance of one base, and base qualities are not known.

The paper's findings and limits, for the study overall: High GvH to HvG T cell clonal ratios were observed in the allografts of patients with donor T cell macrochimerism. GvH clones were detected in recipient bone marrow, and some appeared earlier in ileal mucosa or blood, consistent with an intestinal mucosal origin. Conclusions were limited by the relatively low number and heterogeneity of intestinal transplant patients. Early after transplant, peak levels of circulating GvH clones were found to be associated with declines in HvG clones.

The TCR sequence derives from a human donor who received an intestinal transplant. Sequencing used unstimulated CD8+ T cells sorted from spleen or lymph node cells, obtained before intestinal transplant. The chain is made from TRBV9 and TRBJ1-6, with the D segment identity uncertain. The sequenced DNA is TGTGCCAGCAGTCAGGATAATTCACCCCTCCACTTT. The translation is CASSQDNSPLHF.